The next 26 T cell receptor beta chains were all read from a single sample in a study of T cells in women clearing cervical HPV infection. Profiling relied on immunoSEQ multiplex PCR, and the TCRdb table lists in-frame clones only, not all of them. The sample holds about 36,000 clones. Sequenced sample: blood buffy coat. These receptors were taken from a woman between 18 and 75 years old with a cervical HPV16 infection that either progressed to CIN3+ or cleared (not recorded which).

Notes on this clone: The missing CDR3 end, 3 residues past where the read stops, is filled in from the germline J gene. The chain couples TRBV13 to TRBJ1-2; no reliable D call. The CDR3 contains 14 residues. Germline CDR1 PRHDT, CDR2 FYEKMQ (reference sequence). CDR3 in amino acids: CASSLVKATMGYTF. Incomplete CDR3 DNA: TGTGCCAGCAGCTTAGTCAAGGCAACTATGGGC.

Concerning this clone itself: The read is 3 residues too short to cover the CDR3 end, so that end is filled in from the germline J gene. V and J are TRBV7-2 and TRBJ1-2; D might be TRBD1 (5 bases). The germline V gene encodes CDR1 SGHTA and CDR2 FQGNSA. CDR3 length equals 13 residues. The CDR3 DNA, read in part, is TGTGCCAGCAGCTTAGTGGGGCCGGAGGGC. Amino acids: CASSLVGPEG. The full CDR3 is CASSLVGPEGYTF.

The CDR3 DNA, read in part, is TGTGCCTGGAGTGTATTCCATAATGAAAAA. Amino acid sequence: CAWSVFHNEK. The CDR3 reads in full as CAWSVFHNEKLFF. The chain couples TRBV30 to TRBJ1-4; D gene ambiguous. The CDR3 end falls 3 residues outside the read, so it is completed with the germline J gene. The germline V gene has CDR1 GTSNPN and CDR2 SVGIG (reference sequence). The CDR3 spans 13 residues. Trimming stripped 0 bases from V and 4 bases from J, with 6 bases between.

A word on this clone: The CDR3 end is not reached by the read, which stops 3 residues before it; the germline J gene fills it in. The gene calls are TRBV24-1 and TRBJ2-1, with D possibly being TRBD1 (6 bases). Germline V gene data show CDR1 as KGHDR and CDR2 as SFDVKD. Trimming stripped 5 bases from V and 7 bases from J, with 17 bases between. This CDR3 is built from 15 residues. The sequenced part of the CDR3 DNA is TGTGCCACCAGTGGGGACAATTGGCTCGATAATGAG. Residues: CATSGDNWLDNE. The complete CDR3 protein is CATSGDNWLDNEQFF.

Remarks on this clone: The observed sequence ends 3 residues before the CDR3 terminus, with the missing tail filled in from the germline J gene. This chain joins TRBV27 and TRBJ2-7; D may match TRBD1 or TRBD2 (7 bases each). This CDR3 region has 14 residues. CDR1 MNHEY and CDR2 SMNVEV come from the germline V gene (reference sequence). Trimming removed 6 bases from V and 3 bases from J, with 15 bases in between. The sequenced part of the CDR3 DNA is TGTGCCAGCAGCCGACAGGGAGGGTTCTACGAG. Its translation: CASSRQGGFYE. The full-length CDR3 reads as CASSRQGGFYEQYF.

Remarks on this clone: The CDR3 is cut off 3 residues early in the read; its end comes from the germline J gene. This chain connects TRBV5-1 to TRBJ1-1; TRBD1 matches at 7 bases. The germline V gene encodes CDR1 SGHRS and CDR2 YFSETQ. Trimming cost V 4 bases and J 1 base; bases outside gene matches: 7. The CDR3 extends over 15 amino acids. The CDR3 bases that were read are TGCGCCAGCAGCACCCTCGGGACAGCGAACACTGAA. Protein sequence: CASSTLGTANTE. The whole CDR3 sequence reads CASSTLGTANTEAFF.

A note on this clone: The CDR3 goes on 3 residues after the read ends, and that part is filled in from the germline J gene. The V and J genes are TRBV9 and TRBJ2-1, with D perhaps TRBD2 (5 bases). There are 12 residues in the CDR3. CDR1 and CDR2 (germline): SGDLS, YYNGEE. Trimming took 0 bases from V and 9 from J, leaving 7 bases between them. The CDR3 bases that were read are TGTGCCAGCAGCGTAGCTGAGGGTGAG. It yields the protein CASSVAEGE. The complete CDR3 reads CASSVAEGEQFF.

About this clone itself: The read ends 3 residues early relative to the CDR3; the germline J gene fills the gap. J is TRBJ2-1 and V is TRBV4-1; no firm D call. Deletions cut 0 bases from V and 9 bases from J, with 9 bases between. Germline V gene lookup returns CDR1 MGHRA and CDR2 YSYEKL. CDR3 length: 13 amino acids. The chain's CDR3 is CASSQDISLEQFF. The sequenced CDR3 bases are TGCGCCAGCAGCCAAGATATCAGTCTTGAG.

Regarding this clone: The CDR3 end is not reached by the read, which stops 3 residues before it; the germline J gene fills it in. The J gene is TRBJ1-2, the V gene TRBV5-1, with D unclear. CDR3 size: 13 residues. In germline, CDR1 is SGHRS, CDR2 YFSETQ. The sequenced part of the CDR3 DNA is TGCGCCAGCACGATCGAGAGCGGGGAGCGC. Translating it yields CASTIESGER. The whole CDR3 is CASTIESGERYTF.

A word on this clone: The missing CDR3 end, 3 residues past where the read stops, is filled in from the germline J gene. The chain has TRBV10-3 and TRBJ2-1; D ambiguous. Germline loops: CDR1 ENHRY, CDR2 SYGVKD. Trimming cost V 0 bases and J 2 bases, with 11 bases left between them. The CDR3 covers 16 residues. CDR3 DNA (partial): TGTGCCATCAGTGAGTCTCTCCGGGTACCCTACAATGAG. It encodes CAISESLRVPYNE. The entire CDR3 is CAISESLRVPYNEQFF.

As for this clone: The read ends 3 residues shy of where the CDR3 ends; the end is completed using the germline J gene. The J gene is TRBJ2-5, the V gene TRBV12-3 or TRBV12-4; D may be TRBD2 (5 bases). V lost 8 bases and J 5 bases, leaving 15 bases between the germline ends. The CDR3 sequence is 13 residues long. The CDR3 loop is CASGSSGGETQYF. The covered CDR3 bases are TGTGCCAGCGGGAGCTCAGGCGGGGAGACC.

As regards this clone: The read stops 3 residues short of the end of the CDR3; the missing end is completed from the germline J gene. This chain links TRBV5-1 with TRBJ2-1, with D perhaps matching TRBD1 (6 bases). V was shortened by 8 bases and J by 4 bases, with 13 bases between the two germline ends. The length of the CDR3 is 13 residues. Germline V CDR1 and CDR2: SGHRS, YFSETQ. Incomplete CDR3 DNA: TGCGCCAGTCTATCCGGACAGTACAATGAG. It encodes CASLSGQYNE. The whole CDR3 region reads CASLSGQYNEQFF.

As for this clone: The CDR3 goes on 3 residues after the read ends, and that part is filled in from the germline J gene. The genes are TRBV7-6 and TRBJ2-2, with D perhaps TRBD1 (6 bases). Trimming took 6 bases from V and 0 from J, leaving 14 bases between them. Germline-derived CDR1 and CDR2 are SGHVS and FNYEAQ. The CDR3 has 16 amino acids. The CDR3 DNA, read in part, is TGTGCCAGCAGATGGGGACAAAGCGCGAACACCGGGGAG. It encodes CASRWGQSANTGE. The CDR3 as a whole reads CASRWGQSANTGELFF. The complete variable domain, with remaining parts taken from reference TRBV7-6 and TRBJ2-2, reads GAGVSQSPRYKVTKRGQDVALRCDPISGHVSLYWYRQALGQGPEFLTYFNYEAQQDKSGLPNDRFSAERPEGSISTLTIQRTEQRDSAMYRCASRWGQSANTGELFFGEGSRLTVL.

Comments on this clone: Read data end 3 residues before the CDR3 end; the end is taken from the germline J gene. The genes are TRBV20-1 and TRBJ1-2; 9 bases agree with TRBD1. CDR1 and CDR2 from the germline V gene are DFQATT and SNEGSKA (reference sequence). The CDR3 consists of 15 residues. The V gene end was trimmed by 4 bases and the J gene end by 4 bases; junction bases not matched to a gene: 10. CDR3 DNA, as far as it was read: TGCAGTGCTACCGAACAGGGGGCAAACCCCTATGGC. Residues: CSATEQGANPYG. The whole CDR3 sequence reads CSATEQGANPYGYTF.

On this clone: Coverage ceases 3 residues before the CDR3 finishes, and the germline J gene fills in the end. Other nucleotide sequences in the sample specify the same CDR3. This chain connects TRBV7-2 to TRBJ1-3; 7 nucleotides match TRBD1. Germline CDR1 reads SGHTA; CDR2 reads FQGNSA. The CDR3 runs to 15 residues. V shed 5 bases and J 4 bases; nucleotides not matched to a gene: 8. CDR3 bases read: TGTGCCAGCAGCGTAGGACAGGATTACGGAAACACC. Encoded protein: CASSVGQDYGNT. In full, the CDR3 is CASSVGQDYGNTIYF.

Notes on this clone: The CDR3 is cut off 3 residues early in the read; its end comes from the germline J gene. V and J are TRBV7-2 and TRBJ1-2, with D perhaps TRBD1 (6 bases). In germline, CDR1 is SGHTA, CDR2 FQGNSA. The V end was cut by 5 bases, the J end by 2 bases, with 15 bases between. This CDR3 is 15 amino acids long. Partial CDR3 DNA: TGTGCCAGCAGCCCCCAGGGGACTACAAACTATGGC. Amino acids: CASSPQGTTNYG. In full, the CDR3 reads CASSPQGTTNYGYTF.

Comment on this clone: The read falls 3 residues short of the CDR3 end, and the missing part is taken from the germline J gene. This chain connects TRBV24-1 to TRBJ2-1; TRBD1 might be the D (5 bases). The CDR3 contains 16 residues. Looked up from germline, CDR1 is KGHDR and CDR2 is SFDVKD. Trimming pared 3 bases from V and 2 bases from J, leaving 13 bases between. Here the CDR3 reads CATSDRQTRPYNEQFF. The CDR3 DNA, read in part, is TGTGCCACCAGTGATCGACAGACCCGTCCCTACAATGAG.

With regard to this clone: The CDR3 goes on 3 residues after the read ends, and that part is filled in from the germline J gene. The chain employs TRBV30 and TRBJ2-5; a weak D match, TRBD2 (6 bases). The CDR3 length is 15 residues. Germline V gives CDR1 GTSNPN, CDR2 SVGIG (reference sequence). Trimming took 5 bases from V and 4 from J, leaving 20 bases between them. The DNA read from the CDR3 is TGTGCCTGGGTAAGTTGGGACTCGGTTCGAGAGACC. Protein product: CAWVSWDSVRET. The full-length CDR3 reads as CAWVSWDSVRETQYF.

Note on this clone: The DNA ends 3 residues before the CDR3 does, and the rest of the CDR3 is filled in from the germline J gene. The chain links TRBV7-2 to TRBJ2-3; D unresolved. The V and J ends lost 4 bases and 3 bases respectively, with 5 bases between them. The CDR3 is 12 amino acids. Germline V gene lookup returns CDR1 SGHTA and CDR2 FQGNSA. The CDR3 spells CASSSETDTQYF. The sequenced CDR3 bases are TGTGCCAGCAGCTCAGAGACAGATACG.

With regard to this clone: From the germline J gene comes the end of the CDR3, since the read stops 3 residues before it. This chain joins TRBV20-1 and TRBJ2-5; 8 bases match TRBD2. Germline CDR1 is DFQATT and CDR2 is SNEGSKA (reference sequence). This CDR3 spans 12 amino acids. V lost 6 bases and J lost 5; bases outside the gene matches: 5. CDR3 residues: CSAGTRRETQYF. Incomplete CDR3 DNA: TGCAGTGCCGGGACTAGGCGGGAGACC.

Comments on this clone: Coverage ceases 3 residues before the CDR3 finishes, and the germline J gene fills in the end. The chain has TRBV20-1 and TRBJ1-3; 9 bases line up with TRBD1. The CDR3 consists of 13 residues. The ends lost 5 bases at V and 2 bases at J; junction bases unmatched: 1. Germline CDR1 and CDR2: DFQATT and SNEGSKA (reference sequence). The CDR3 protein is CSARTGAGNTIYF. Incomplete CDR3 DNA: TGCAGTGCTCGGACAGGGGCTGGAAACACC.

Of note for this clone: The CDR3 end falls 3 residues outside the read, so it is completed with the germline J gene. The J gene is TRBJ1-6, the V gene TRBV7-6, with TRBD1 as a possible D gene (5 bases). V shed 5 bases and J shed 7 bases, with 12 bases lying between them. The CDR3 totals 14 residues. The germline gives CDR1 SGHVS, CDR2 FNYEAQ. Partial CDR3 DNA: TGTGCCAGCAGCCCCGCAGGGATCAATTCACCC. Encoded protein: CASSPAGINSP. The CDR3 reads in full as CASSPAGINSPLHF.

In regard to this clone: The CDR3 end is not reached by the read, which stops 3 residues before it; the germline J gene fills it in. The chain couples TRBV6-2 or TRBV6-3 to TRBJ1-5, with D tentatively TRBD1 (5 bases). V lost 7 bases, J lost 1 base, and 8 bases lay in between. The CDR3 covers 13 residues. Germline CDR1 MNHEY, CDR2 SVGEGT. The CDR3 spells CASMTASNQPQHF. The covered CDR3 bases are TGTGCCAGCATGACAGCAAGCAATCAGCCC.

As to this clone: From the germline J gene comes the end of the CDR3, since the read stops 3 residues before it. Different DNA sequences within this sample yield the same CDR3. The rearrangement uses TRBV7-2 and TRBJ2-3; D is ambiguous. V dropped 11 bases and J dropped 3 bases, with 18 bases sitting between them. Germline CDR1 SGHTA, CDR2 FQGNSA. CDR3 length equals 14 residues. The part of the CDR3 DNA that was read is TGTGCCGTGTCTGCTGCTGAAGGTACAGATACG. It specifies CAVSAAEGTDT. In full, the CDR3 reads CAVSAAEGTDTQYF.

Points on this clone: The missing CDR3 end, 3 residues past where the read stops, is filled in from the germline J gene. This chain uses TRBV19 with TRBJ1-2; 12 bases match TRBD1. The CDR3 is made up of 22 amino acids. Germline V gene data show CDR1 as LNHDA and CDR2 as SQIVND (reference sequence). Trimming removed 0 bases from V and 4 bases from J; junction bases left unmatched: 21. The covered CDR3 bases are TGTGCCAGTAGTATAGATTTGGGGGAGACGGGACAGGGGGCTCTTCCTCTCTATGGC. Its translation is CASSIDLGETGQGALPLYG. The entire CDR3 reads CASSIDLGETGQGALPLYGYTF. Variable domain in full (rest from reference TRBV19 and TRBJ1-2): DGGITQSPKYLFRKEGQNVTLSCEQNLNHDAMYWYRQDPGQGLRLIYYSQIVNDFQKGDIAEGYSVSREKKESFPLTVTSAQKNPTAFYLCASSIDLGETGQGALPLYGYTFGSGTRLTVV.

As concerns this clone: The read is 3 residues too short to cover the CDR3 end, so that end is filled in from the germline J gene. The chain joins TRBV5-1 to TRBJ2-2; 11 bases fit TRBD2. J lost 7 bases, V lost 4 bases, and 9 bases had no gene match. Germline lookup yields CDR1 SGHRS and CDR2 YFSETQ. The CDR3 length is 16 residues. Incomplete CDR3 DNA: TGCGCCAGCAGCCCAGATACTAGCGGGAGTGGCGGGGAG. Translating it yields CASSPDTSGSGGE. The full-length CDR3 reads as CASSPDTSGSGGELFF. The variable domain in full, with the rest retrieved from reference TRBV5-1 and TRBJ2-2, is KAGVTQTPRYLIKTRGQQVTLSCSPISGHRSVSWYQQTPGQGLQFLFEYFSETQRNKGNFPGRFSGRQFSNSRSEMNVSTLELGDSALYLCASSPDTSGSGGELFFGEGSRLTVL.